This T cell receptor (beta chain) emerged from a study of blood T cell repertoires in COVID-19. On the study more broadly: COVID-19 samples from acute and convalescent phases originated in the United States, Italy and Spain. Sample material is recorded as cDNA or gDNA derived from T cells, B-cell-depleted T cells, or PBMCs.

Seattle's cohort entered during active infection and was followed longitudinally. Using immunoSEQ multiplex PCR, the repertoire was profiled, and TCRdb retains in-frame clones only, with some absent. The table has some 250,000 clones, about nine tenths seen once; the top ten hold 12%. Germline V gene sequence: CDR1 SQVTM, CDR2 ANQGSEA. With 7 bases clipped from V and 5 bases from J, the junction kept 3 bases outside the gene matches. CDR3 length: 12 residues. Sequencing was performed on peripheral blood. The J gene is TRBJ2-7, the V gene TRBV29-1; TRBD1 agrees at 12 bases. This sequence originates from a woman in her twenties or thirties with COVID-19, enrolled during active disease. CDR3 sequence (DNA): TGCAGCGGGGGACAGGGGGCAGACGAGCAGTACTTC. It specifies CSGGQGADEQYF.